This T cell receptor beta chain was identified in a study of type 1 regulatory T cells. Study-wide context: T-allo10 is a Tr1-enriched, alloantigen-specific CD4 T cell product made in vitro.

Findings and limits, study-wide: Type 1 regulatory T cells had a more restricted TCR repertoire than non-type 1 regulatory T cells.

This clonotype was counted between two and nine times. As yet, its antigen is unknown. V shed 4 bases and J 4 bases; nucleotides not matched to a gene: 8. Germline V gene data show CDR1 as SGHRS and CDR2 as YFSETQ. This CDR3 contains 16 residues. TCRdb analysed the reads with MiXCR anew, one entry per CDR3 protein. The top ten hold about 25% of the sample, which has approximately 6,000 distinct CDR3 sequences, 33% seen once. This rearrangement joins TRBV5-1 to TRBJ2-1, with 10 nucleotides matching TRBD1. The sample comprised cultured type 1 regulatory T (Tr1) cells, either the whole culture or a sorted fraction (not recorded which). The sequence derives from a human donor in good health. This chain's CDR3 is CASSEPGQGQYNEQFF. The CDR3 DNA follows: TGCGCCAGCAGCGAACCGGGACAGGGGCAATACAATGAGCAGTTCTTC. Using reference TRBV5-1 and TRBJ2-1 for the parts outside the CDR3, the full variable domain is KAGVTQTPRYLIKTRGQQVTLSCSPISGHRSVSWYQQTPGQGLQFLFEYFSETQRNKGNFPGRFSGRQFSNSRSEMNVSTLELGDSALYLCASSEPGQGQYNEQFFGPGTRLTVL.